This T cell receptor beta chain was recorded in a study of identifying expanded T cells in peripheral blood. The study, taken as a whole, reports: Differentially abundant clones: 1 to 1.5 between replicates, approximately 15 at approximately 13 days, 19 to 20 at four.

Sequenced by immunoSEQ multiplex PCR; TCRdb stores in-frame clones only, minus some. There are about 54,000 clones in the sample; roughly nine tenths occur only once, and around 3.5% lies in the top ten. In the case of this clone: The antigen remains undetermined.

No infections or other immune events were documented during collection. The germline V gene has CDR1 LNHDA and CDR2 SQIVND (reference sequence). The CDR3 has 11 amino acids. Trimming cost V 3 bases and J 7 bases, with 6 bases left between them. This rearrangement joins TRBV19 to TRBJ1-1; D unclear. What was sequenced was blood. The clonotype originates from a person aged 18 to 75 in good health. The chain's CDR3 is CASSIGDEAFF. The DNA of the CDR3 is TGTGCCAGTAGTATCGGGGATGAAGCTTTCTTT.